These 25 T cell receptor beta chains share one sample of origin, sequenced in a study of response to subunit inactivated influenza vaccine. TCRdb reanalysed the RT-PCR reads using MiXCR and keeps one entry per CDR3 protein. The data contain under 800,000 distinct CDR3 sequences, approximately 13% of them seen just once; the ten biggest clones take up approximately 7%. Sequencing used PBMCs from blood, obtained 14 days before vaccination. The receptors shown here come from a man over 45 who received an inactivated influenza vaccine.

The gene calls are TRBV9 and TRBJ2-1; possible D gene TRBD2, 7 bases. The V and J ends lost 4 bases and 0 bases respectively, with 17 bases between them. Germline CDR1 reads SGDLS; CDR2 reads YYNGEE. The length of the CDR3 is 17 residues. The DNA for the CDR3 is TGTGCCAGCAGCCCAATTGGGGGCGGGAGCTCCTACAATGAGCAGTTCTTC. It specifies CASSPIGGGSSYNEQFF.

The gene calls are TRBV28 and TRBJ1-2; D is ambiguous. Germline values: CDR1 MDHEN, CDR2 SYDVKM. The V end lost 2 bases, the J end lost 5 bases, and 18 bases lay between the germline ends. The CDR3 is 16 residues long. CDR3 residues: CASSLDPPPAGYGYTF. For the CDR3, the DNA is TGTGCCAGCAGTTTAGATCCCCCACCGGCGGGATATGGCTACACCTTC.

This clonotype was counted a few times. This chain connects TRBV19 to TRBJ2-2; no clear D. CDR1 is LNHDA and CDR2 is SQIVND in the germline V gene (reference sequence). There are 15 residues in the CDR3. The V end was cut by 3 bases, the J end by 0 bases, with 8 bases between. DNA for the CDR3: TGTGCCAGTAGTATCTTCGGTACGAACACCGGGGAGCTGTTTTTT. This codes for CASSIFGTNTGELFF.

The V call is TRBV20-1, the J call TRBJ1-1; D is undetermined. This CDR3 comprises 16 residues. The germline CDR1 and CDR2 sequences are DFQATT and SNEGSKA (reference sequence). Trimming removed 0 bases at V and 7 bases at J, with 21 bases between. The CDR3 loop is CSARDPARAGGSEAFF. CDR3 nucleotides: TGCAGTGCTAGAGATCCTGCTAGGGCGGGCGGGAGTGAAGCTTTCTTT.

The chain recombines TRBV20-1 with TRBJ2-7; TRBD2 aligns across 11 bases. The V segment lost 0 bases and the J segment 2 bases; nucleotides outside the gene matches: 9. Germline V gene lookup returns CDR1 DFQATT and CDR2 SNEGSKA (reference sequence). The CDR3 is made up of 17 amino acids. CDR3 sequence reads: CSARDMAGTSGPYEQYF. As DNA, the CDR3 is TGCAGTGCTAGAGATATGGCGGGGACTAGCGGACCCTACGAGCAGTACTTC.

CDR3 loop: CASSLVPAGGSHEQYF. The CDR3 DNA is TGTGCCAGCAGCTTAGTCCCCGCGGGAGGGTCCCACGAGCAGTACTTC. V is TRBV7-2 and J is TRBJ2-7; 9 bases fit TRBD2. V shed 1 base and J 5 bases; nucleotides not matched to a gene: 9. The CDR3 runs to 16 residues. Germline CDR1 is SGHTA and CDR2 is FQGNSA.

The rearrangement links TRBV7-9 to TRBJ1-2; perhaps TRBD1 as D (6 bases). Between the trimmed V and J ends, which lost 3 bases and 4 bases, there was a span of 12 bases. Germline V CDR1 and CDR2: SEHNR, FQNEAQ (reference sequence). CDR3 size: 14 residues. The CDR3 spells CASSFTGQTYGYTF. The CDR3 DNA follows: TGTGCCAGCAGCTTTACGGGACAAACCTATGGCTACACCTTC.

This clonotype was seen many times. The chain joins TRBV12-3 or TRBV12-4 to TRBJ2-5; weak D call: TRBD2 (6 bases). This CDR3 comprises 14 residues. V was shortened by 3 bases and J by 5 bases, with 13 bases between the two germline ends. As DNA, the CDR3 is TGTGCCAGCAGTTTTGGAGGGGCCCAGGAGACCCAGTACTTC. Its protein is CASSFGGAQETQYF.

CDR3 sequence: CASSFRDRVLTGELFF. The CDR3 DNA reads as TGTGCCAGCAGTTTCCGGGACAGGGTGTTAACCGGGGAGCTGTTTTTT. The chain links TRBV12-3 or TRBV12-4 to TRBJ2-2; 9 bases agree with TRBD1. The CDR3 totals 16 residues. Losses at the gene ends were 3 bases for V and 5 bases for J; bases not matched to a gene: 7.

The CDR3 sequence: CASSPKLDTNYGYTF. CDR3 coding DNA: TGTGCCAGCTCACCAAAACTGGACACCAACTATGGCTACACCTTC. The chain uses TRBV18 and TRBJ1-2, with D tentatively TRBD1 (5 bases). V was clipped by 2 bases and J by 2 bases, with 12 bases between them. CDR1 KGHSH and CDR2 LQKENI come from the germline V gene. CDR3 length: 15 amino acids.

The chain uses TRBV6-5 and TRBJ1-3; D remains unclear. V lost 5 bases to trimming and J lost 15 bases, with 5 bases between them. CDR3 length: 8 residues. Germline V lookup: CDR1 MNHEY, CDR2 SVGAGI. The CDR3 loop is CASSTRYF. The CDR3 region has the DNA TGTGCCAGCAGTACCCGATATTTT.

The table lists this clonotype with many counts. This chain connects TRBV11-2 to TRBJ2-3; 7 bases are a match to TRBD1. This CDR3 comprises 16 residues. The V and J ends lost 5 bases and 1 base, in that order; junction bases with no gene match: 9. CDR1 SGHAT and CDR2 FQNNGV come from the germline V gene. In DNA, the CDR3 is TGTGCCAGCAGCCCCGTGGGGACAGATCGCACAGATACGCAGTATTTT. Its protein is CASSPVGTDRTDTQYF.

The table lists this clonotype with many counts. The rearrangement joins TRBV29-1 to TRBJ2-1, with 8 bases lining up with TRBD2. The ends lost 6 bases at V and 0 bases at J; junction bases unmatched: 7. The CDR3 spans 15 residues. CDR1 and CDR2 (germline): SQVTM, ANQGSEA. The CDR3 sequence is CSVHRGGPSYNEQFF. DNA for the CDR3: TGCAGCGTCCATCGGGGGGGGCCCTCCTACAATGAGCAGTTCTTC.

This chain joins TRBV6-1 and TRBJ2-7; 10 nucleotides align to TRBD1. Germline assignment: CDR1 MNHNS and CDR2 SASEGT. The CDR3 totals 17 residues. The V gene end was trimmed by 5 bases and the J gene end by 3 bases; junction bases not matched to a gene: 13. The CDR3 DNA follows: TGTGCCAGCAGTCCCTCCTACGGGACAGGGGCGGTCTACGAGCAGTACTTC. Translated, it gives CASSPSYGTGAVYEQYF.

This clonotype was counted between two and nine times. The chain employs TRBV24-1 and TRBJ2-3, with TRBD2 matching over 7 bases. The CDR3 runs to 16 residues. Trimming at V came to 3 bases and at J to 4 bases, leaving 9 bases not matched to a gene. CDR1 is KGHDR, CDR2 SFDVKD, per germline. The DNA of the CDR3 is TGTGCCACCAGTGATCCCGGGCGGGAGCCGTCAGATACGCAGTATTTT. Residues: CATSDPGREPSDTQYF.

The chain employs TRBV7-9 and TRBJ1-1; D gene unclear. This CDR3 is built from 15 residues. Germline loops: CDR1 SEHNR, CDR2 FQNEAQ (reference sequence). Trimming left V 2 bases short and J 1 base short, with 11 bases between. The DNA of the CDR3 is TGTGCCAGCAGCTTATCGCAGACTAAGAACACTGAAGCTTTCTTT. Translated: CASSLSQTKNTEAFF. Together with reference TRBV7-9 and TRBJ1-1, the CDR3 gives the full variable domain: DTGVSQNPRHKITKRGQNVTFRCDPISEHNRLYWYRQTLGQGPEFLTYFQNEAQLEKSRLLSDRFSAERPKGSFSTLEIQRTEQGDSAMYLCASSLSQTKNTEAFFGQGTRLTVV.

The genes are TRBV5-6 and TRBJ2-5; D may be TRBD1 (5 bases). CDR3 length equals 17 residues. Germline V lookup: CDR1 SGHDT, CDR2 YYEEEE. Trimming pared 6 bases from V and 1 base from J, leaving 22 bases between. CDR3 nucleotides: TGTGCCAGCACTTCTACCTGGAGCAGGGCCCTCCAAGAGACCCAGTACTTC. Translation: CASTSTWSRALQETQYF.

This clonotype was seen more than once but under ten times. The CDR3 DNA sequence: TGTGCCAGCAGTTTATCCAGGGAGGGCTACACCTTC. Its protein is CASSLSREGYTF. The rearrangement joins TRBV28 to TRBJ1-2; perhaps TRBD1 as D (5 bases). From germline, CDR1 is MDHEN and CDR2 SYDVKM. The CDR3 covers 12 residues. V was clipped by 1 base and J by 8 bases, with 8 bases between them.

This sequence joins TRBV12-3 or TRBV12-4 and TRBJ2-2; 7 nucleotides agree with TRBD1. Trimming cost V 6 bases and J 3 bases; bases outside gene matches: 4. This CDR3 comprises 14 residues. CDR3 loop: CASSRDSYTGELFF. CDR3 nucleotide sequence: TGTGCCAGCAGCCGGGACAGTTACACCGGGGAGCTGTTTTTT.

This clonotype was seen a few times. The chain carries TRBV10-3 and TRBJ2-3, with TRBD2 matching over 15 bases. Germline V gives CDR1 ENHRY, CDR2 SYGVKD. CDR3 length equals 18 residues. Unmatched junction bases numbered 9, after V lost 6 bases and J lost 2 bases. CDR3 bases: TGTGCCATCAGGGGACTAGCGGGGGGCTCTTCCAACACAGATACGCAGTATTTT. Residues: CAIRGLAGGSSNTDTQYF.

This clonotype appeared many times. This chain uses TRBV2 with TRBJ2-7; 11 positions agree with TRBD1. CDR3 size: 15 residues. Unmatched junction bases numbered 10, after V lost 9 bases and J lost 3 bases. The germline V gene has CDR1 SNHLY and CDR2 FYNNEI. The CDR3 is CASMDRGRFGYEQYF. CDR3 bases: TGTGCCAGTATGGACAGGGGGCGTTTTGGCTACGAGCAGTACTTC.

Only a few counts were recorded for this clonotype. The rearrangement joins TRBV10-3 to TRBJ2-1; tentatively, D is TRBD2 (5 bases). CDR3 length: 17 residues. V shed 4 bases and J shed 0 bases, with 16 bases lying between them. The germline gives CDR1 ENHRY, CDR2 SYGVKD. The CDR3 region has the DNA TGTGCCATCAGTGGTCAGGTAGCGAAAAGCTCCTACAATGAGCAGTTCTTC. Protein: CAISGQVAKSSYNEQFF.

This sequence joins TRBV29-1 and TRBJ1-1, with TRBD1 matching 7 bases. This CDR3 region has 15 residues. Trimming cost V 4 bases and J 0 bases; bases outside gene matches: 8. The germline V gene encodes CDR1 SQVTM and CDR2 ANQGSEA. Written as DNA, the CDR3 is TGCAGCGTTGTGAGACAGGGTATCATGAACACTGAAGCTTTCTTT. Amino acids: CSVVRQGIMNTEAFF. Full variable domain (remainder filled in from reference TRBV29-1 and TRBJ1-1): SAVISQKPSRDICQRGTSLTIQCQVDSQVTMMFWYRQQPGQSLTLIATANQGSEATYESGFVIDKFPISRPNLTFSTLTVSNMSPEDSSIYLCSVVRQGIMNTEAFFGQGTRLTVV.

This clonotype showed up just a few times. The CDR3 sequence is CSVELASGYNNEQFF. CDR3 bases: TGCAGCGTTGAACTTGCTAGCGGGTACAACAATGAGCAGTTCTTC. The rearrangement links TRBV29-1 to TRBJ2-1; 8 bases are shared with TRBD2. The CDR3 length is 15 residues. Losses at the gene ends were 2 bases for V and 5 bases for J; bases not matched to a gene: 8. The germline CDR1 and CDR2 sequences are SQVTM and ANQGSEA.

At least ten counts were recorded for this clonotype. The chain is built from TRBV7-6 and TRBJ2-3, with TRBD2 matching over 9 bases. This CDR3 comprises 16 residues. Unmatched junction bases numbered 8, after V lost 2 bases and J lost 5 bases. Per germline, CDR1 SGHVS and CDR2 FNYEAQ. CDR3 protein: CASSLTAGGGEDTQYF. The CDR3 region has the DNA TGTGCCAGCAGCTTAACAGCGGGGGGCGGTGAAGATACGCAGTATTTT.